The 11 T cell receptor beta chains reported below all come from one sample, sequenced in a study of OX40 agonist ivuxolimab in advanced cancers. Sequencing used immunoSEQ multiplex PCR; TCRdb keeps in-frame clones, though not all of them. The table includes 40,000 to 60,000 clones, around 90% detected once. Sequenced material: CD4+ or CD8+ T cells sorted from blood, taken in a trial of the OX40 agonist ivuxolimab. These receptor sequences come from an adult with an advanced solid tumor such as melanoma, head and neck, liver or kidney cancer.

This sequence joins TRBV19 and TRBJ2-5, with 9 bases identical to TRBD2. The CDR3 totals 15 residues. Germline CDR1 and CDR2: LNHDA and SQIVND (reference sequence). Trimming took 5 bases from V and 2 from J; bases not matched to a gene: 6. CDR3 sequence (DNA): TGTGCCAGTAGTCTTAGCGGGAGTTTGCAAGAGACCCAGTACTTC. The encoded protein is CASSLSGSLQETQYF. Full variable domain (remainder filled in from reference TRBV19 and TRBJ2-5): DGGITQSPKYLFRKEGQNVTLSCEQNLNHDAMYWYRQDPGQGLRLIYYSQIVNDFQKGDIAEGYSVSREKKESFPLTVTSAQKNPTAFYLCASSLSGSLQETQYFGPGTRLLVL.

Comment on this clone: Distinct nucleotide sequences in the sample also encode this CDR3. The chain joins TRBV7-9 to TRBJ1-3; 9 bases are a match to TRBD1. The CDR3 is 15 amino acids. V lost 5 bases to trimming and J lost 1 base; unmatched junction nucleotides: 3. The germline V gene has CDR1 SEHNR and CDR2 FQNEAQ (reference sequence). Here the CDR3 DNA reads TGTGCCAGCAGCAAACAGGGGGCATCTGGAAACACCATATATTTT. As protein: CASSKQGASGNTIYF. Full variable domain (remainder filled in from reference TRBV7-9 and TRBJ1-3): DTGVSQNPRHKITKRGQNVTFRCDPISEHNRLYWYRQTLGQGPEFLTYFQNEAQLEKSRLLSDRFSAERPKGSFSTLEIQRTEQGDSAMYLCASSKQGASGNTIYFGEGSWLTVV.

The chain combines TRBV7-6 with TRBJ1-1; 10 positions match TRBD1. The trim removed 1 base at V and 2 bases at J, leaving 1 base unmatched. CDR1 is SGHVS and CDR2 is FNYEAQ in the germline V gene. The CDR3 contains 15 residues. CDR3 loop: CASSLVTGGNTEAFF. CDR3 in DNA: TGTGCCAGCAGCTTAGTGACAGGGGGCAACACTGAAGCTTTCTTT.

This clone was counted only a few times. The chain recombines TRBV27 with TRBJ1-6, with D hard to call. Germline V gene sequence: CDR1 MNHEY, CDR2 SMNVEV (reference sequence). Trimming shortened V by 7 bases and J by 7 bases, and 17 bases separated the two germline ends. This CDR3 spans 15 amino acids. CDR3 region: CASKKGQAQNSPLHF. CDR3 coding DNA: TGTGCCAGCAAAAAAGGGCAGGCCCAAAATTCACCCCTCCACTTT.

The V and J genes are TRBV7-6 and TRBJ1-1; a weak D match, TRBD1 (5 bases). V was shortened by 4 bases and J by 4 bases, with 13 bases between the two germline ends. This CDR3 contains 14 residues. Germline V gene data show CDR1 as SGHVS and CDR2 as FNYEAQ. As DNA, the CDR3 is TGTGCCAGCAGCTGGGACGGGCTGCGCACTGAAGCTTTCTTT. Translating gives CASSWDGLRTEAFF.

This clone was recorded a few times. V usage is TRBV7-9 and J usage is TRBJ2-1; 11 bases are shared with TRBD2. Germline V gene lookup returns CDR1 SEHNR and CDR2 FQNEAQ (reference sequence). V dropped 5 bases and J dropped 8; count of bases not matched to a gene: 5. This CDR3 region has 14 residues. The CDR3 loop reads CASSQGLAVDEQFF. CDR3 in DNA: TGTGCCAGCAGCCAGGGACTAGCGGTTGATGAGCAGTTCTTC.

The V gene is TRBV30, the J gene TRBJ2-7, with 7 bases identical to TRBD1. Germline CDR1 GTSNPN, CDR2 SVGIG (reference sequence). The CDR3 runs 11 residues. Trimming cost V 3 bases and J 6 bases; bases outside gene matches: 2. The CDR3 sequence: CAWRTGVEQYF. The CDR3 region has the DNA TGTGCCTGGAGAACAGGGGTCGAGCAGTACTTC.

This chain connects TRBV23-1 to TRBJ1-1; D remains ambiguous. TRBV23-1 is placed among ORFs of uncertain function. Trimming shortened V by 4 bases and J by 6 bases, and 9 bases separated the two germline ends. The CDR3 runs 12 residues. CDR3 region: CASSRLIAEAFF. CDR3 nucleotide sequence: TGCGCCAGCAGTCGTCTTATCGCTGAAGCTTTCTTT.

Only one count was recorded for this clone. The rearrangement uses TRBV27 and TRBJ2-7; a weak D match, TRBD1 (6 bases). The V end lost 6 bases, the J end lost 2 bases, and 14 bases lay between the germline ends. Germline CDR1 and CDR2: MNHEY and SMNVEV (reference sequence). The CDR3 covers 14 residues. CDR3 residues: CASSLTGFPYEQYF. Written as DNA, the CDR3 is TGTGCCAGCAGCTTGACAGGATTCCCCTACGAGCAGTACTTC.

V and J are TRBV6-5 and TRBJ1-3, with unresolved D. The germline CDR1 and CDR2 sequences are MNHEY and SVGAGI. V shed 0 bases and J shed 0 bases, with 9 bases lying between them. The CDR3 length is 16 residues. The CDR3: CASSYSRPDSGNTIYF. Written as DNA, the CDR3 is TGTGCCAGCAGTTACTCCCGACCGGACTCTGGAAACACCATATATTTT.

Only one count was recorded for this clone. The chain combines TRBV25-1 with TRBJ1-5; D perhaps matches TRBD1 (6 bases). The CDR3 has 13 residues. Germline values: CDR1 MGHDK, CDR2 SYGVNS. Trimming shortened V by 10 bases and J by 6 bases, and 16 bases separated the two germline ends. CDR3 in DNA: TGTGCCACCCAAGGGGGGGCGAGTCAGCCCCAGCATTTT. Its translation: CATQGGASQPQHF.